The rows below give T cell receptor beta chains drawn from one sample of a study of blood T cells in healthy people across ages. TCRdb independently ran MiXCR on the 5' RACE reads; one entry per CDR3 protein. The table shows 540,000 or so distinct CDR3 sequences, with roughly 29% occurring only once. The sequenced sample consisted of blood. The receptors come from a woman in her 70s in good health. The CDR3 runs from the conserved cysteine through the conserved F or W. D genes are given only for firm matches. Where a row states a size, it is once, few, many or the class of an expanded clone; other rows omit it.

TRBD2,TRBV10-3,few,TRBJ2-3,TGTGCCACGTTTAGCGGGGCAGTAGATACGCAGTATTTT,CATFSGAVDTQYF
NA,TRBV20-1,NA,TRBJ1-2,TGCAGTGCTAGCCCAGGAAACAGGGCCCAAGGGGGCTATGGCTACACCTTC,CSASPGNRAQGGYGYTF
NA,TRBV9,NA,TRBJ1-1,TGTGCCAGCAGCGTAGGCCCGGGACGGGAGAACACTGAAGCTTTCTTT,CASSVGPGRENTEAFF
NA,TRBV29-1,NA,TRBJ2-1,TGCAGCGTTGAAGGTCCAGGCAACTTCAATGAGCAGTTCTTC,CSVEGPGNFNEQFF
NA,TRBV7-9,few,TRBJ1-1,TGTGCCAGCAGCTTAAACAACGGGGCTGAAGCTTTCTTT,CASSLNNGAEAFF
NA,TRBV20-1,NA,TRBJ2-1,TGCAGTGCTAGAGTTAGTGCGGGTGAGAATTACAATGAGCAGTTCTTC,CSARVSAGENYNEQFF
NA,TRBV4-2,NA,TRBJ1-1,TGTGCCAGCAGCCAAGTAGTGGGGTCGAGCTCCACTGAAGCTTTCTTT,CASSQVVGSSSTEAFF
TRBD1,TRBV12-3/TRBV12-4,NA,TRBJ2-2,TGTGCCAGCAGTTCTCGGACAGGGGGATCCGGGGAGCTGTTTTTT,CASSSRTGGSGELFF
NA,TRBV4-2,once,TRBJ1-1,TGTGCCAGCAGCCAAGTTTCAGCCTTGAACACTGAAGCTTTCTTT,CASSQVSALNTEAFF
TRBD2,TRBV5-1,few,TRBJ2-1,TGCGCTAGCGGGGACTACAATGAGCAGTTCTTC,CASGDYNEQFF
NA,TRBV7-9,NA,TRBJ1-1,TGTGCCAGCAGCAACTCACGGGGTGAAGCTTTCTTT,CASSNSRGEAFF
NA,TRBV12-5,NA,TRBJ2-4,TGTGCTAGTGGTTTGGTGGCAAACATTCAGTACTTC,CASGLVANIQYF
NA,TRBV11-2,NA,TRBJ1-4,TGTGCCAGCAGCCCTTTGCCCCCTGGGACTGGGGATGAAAAACTGTTTTTT,CASSPLPPGTGDEKLFF